These 19 T cell receptor beta chains were sequenced from one sample in a study of blood T cells in healthy people across ages. A sample-barcoded 5' primer and a J-beta primer mix were used in a second PCR of roughly 6 to 11 cycles. TCRdb redid the calling of the 5' RACE reads with MiXCR, one entry per CDR3 protein. The sample yields fewer than 900,000 distinct CDR3 sequences, approximately 50% seen once. The sequencing sample was made of blood. These receptor sequences come from a woman in her sixties or seventies in good health.

This chain links TRBV4-3 with TRBJ2-2; 9 bases are shared with TRBD2. There are 17 residues in the CDR3. CDR1 and CDR2 (germline): LGHNA, YSLEER. V dropped 0 bases and J dropped 6; count of bases not matched to a gene: 8. CDR3 amino acids: CASSQEVLAGRAGELFF. The CDR3 DNA reads as TGCGCCAGCAGCCAAGAAGTTCTAGCGGGAAGGGCCGGGGAGCTGTTTTTT.

The chain has TRBV7-9 and TRBJ2-7, with TRBD2 matching 7 bases. There are 14 residues in the CDR3. The V segment lost 5 bases and the J segment 6 bases; nucleotides outside the gene matches: 10. Germline CDR1 SEHNR, CDR2 FQNEAQ (reference sequence). This CDR3 is CASSPSGALGEQYF. The CDR3 DNA is TGTGCCAGCAGCCCGAGCGGGGCCTTGGGCGAGCAGTACTTC.

The chain couples TRBV29-1 to TRBJ1-1; 7 positions agree with TRBD1. The germline V gene has CDR1 SQVTM and CDR2 ANQGSEA. V shed 4 bases and J 11 bases; nucleotides not matched to a gene: 7. The CDR3 consists of 11 residues. The CDR3 region is CSVGNRGWAFF. DNA for the CDR3: TGCAGCGTTGGAAACAGGGGTTGGGCTTTCTTT. Based on the CDR3 plus reference TRBV29-1 and TRBJ1-1, the full variable domain is SAVISQKPSRDICQRGTSLTIQCQVDSQVTMMFWYRQQPGQSLTLIATANQGSEATYESGFVIDKFPISRPNLTFSTLTVSNMSPEDSSIYLCSVGNRGWAFFGQGTRLTVV.

This clonotype was counted only a few times. The chain has TRBV18 and TRBJ2-1; D not certain. CDR1 is KGHSH, CDR2 LQKENI, per germline. The V gene lost 2 bases and the J gene lost 0 bases, with 17 bases spanning the gap. The CDR3 totals 18 residues. The CDR3 region is CASSPSVRSADSYNEQFF. CDR3 DNA: TGTGCCAGCTCACCATCTGTTCGGTCGGCGGACTCCTACAATGAGCAGTTCTTC.

Only a few counts were recorded for this clonotype. V gene TRBV6-2 or TRBV6-3 combines with J gene TRBJ1-6; TRBD1 aligns across 7 bases. The V and J ends lost 6 bases and 9 bases, in that order; junction bases with no gene match: 5. This CDR3 comprises 13 residues. Germline V gives CDR1 MNHEY, CDR2 SVGEGT. The CDR3 sequence is CASSPDRTSPLHF. CDR3 DNA sequence: TGTGCCAGCAGCCCGGACAGGACTTCACCCCTCCACTTT.

The V and J genes are TRBV5-1 and TRBJ1-2, with 7 bases that match TRBD1. Trimming took 5 bases from V and 8 from J; bases not matched to a gene: 12. The CDR3 has 14 residues. Germline V gene data show CDR1 as SGHRS and CDR2 as YFSETQ. The CDR3 loop reads CASRSKQGSLGYTF. As DNA, the CDR3 is TGCGCCAGCAGGAGTAAACAGGGGAGTCTCGGCTACACCTTC.

This clonotype turned up a few times. J is TRBJ2-7 and V is TRBV2; maybe TRBD1 (5 bases). The CDR3 consists of 13 residues. Germline V gives CDR1 SNHLY, CDR2 FYNNEI. Trimming cost V 3 bases and J 3 bases, with 9 bases left between them. The CDR3 loop reads CASSEDTFYEQYF. The CDR3 DNA reads as TGTGCCAGCAGTGAGGACACGTTCTACGAGCAGTACTTC.

There are a few counts of this clonotype. J is TRBJ1-1 and V is TRBV12-3 or TRBV12-4; D remains unclear. V was clipped by 3 bases and J by 5 bases, with 7 bases between them. This CDR3 comprises 12 residues. The CDR3 sequence: CASSFGVTEAFF. The CDR3 DNA follows: TGTGCCAGCAGTTTTGGGGTAACTGAAGCTTTCTTT.

The chain employs TRBV10-3 and TRBJ2-4; TRBD2 matches 8 bases. CDR3 length: 13 residues. CDR1 and CDR2 from the germline V gene are ENHRY and SYGVKD. Trimming took 0 bases from V and 9 from J; bases not matched to a gene: 1. The CDR3 region is CAISESGRGIQYF. The CDR3 region has the DNA TGTGCCATCAGTGAGTCCGGGAGGGGCATTCAGTACTTC.

J is TRBJ2-3 and V is TRBV20-1, with 13 bases that match TRBD2. The germline V gene encodes CDR1 DFQATT and CDR2 SNEGSKA (reference sequence). With V trimmed by 1 base and J by 3 bases, 1 base remained unmatched. The length of the CDR3 is 15 residues. CDR3 nucleotides: TGCAGTGCTAGAGGACTAGCGGGAGGTACAGATACGCAGTATTTT. Translating gives CSARGLAGGTDTQYF.

The chain combines TRBV29-1 with TRBJ2-7, with TRBD2 as a possible D gene (6 bases). CDR1 and CDR2 (germline): SQVTM, ANQGSEA. The CDR3 extends over 13 amino acids. V was shortened by 3 bases and J by 5 bases, with 14 bases between the two germline ends. CDR3 amino acids: CSVDREFGHEQYF. For the CDR3, the DNA is TGCAGCGTTGACCGGGAGTTCGGGCACGAGCAGTACTTC.

This clonotype showed up just a few times. This chain uses TRBV4-2 with TRBJ1-4, with a possible D match to TRBD1 (6 bases). V lost 2 bases and J 0 bases, leaving 10 bases between the germline ends. Germline loops: CDR1 LGHNA, CDR2 YNFKEQ. The CDR3 has 16 amino acids. CDR3 in amino acids: CASSQRDRTTNEKLFF. CDR3 sequence (DNA): TGTGCCAGCAGCCAACGTGACAGGACAACTAATGAAAAACTGTTTTTT.

This clonotype appeared once. The rearrangement links TRBV4-2 to TRBJ2-5, with 9 nucleotides matching TRBD2. CDR3 length: 15 residues. The ends lost 1 base at V and 11 bases at J; junction bases unmatched: 11. CDR1 LGHNA and CDR2 YNFKEQ come from the germline V gene. The CDR3 nucleotides read TGTGCCAGCAGCCAAGGGTCAGTAGCGGGAGTGGGGCAGTACTTC. This sequence encodes CASSQGSVAGVGQYF.

The chain joins TRBV7-2 to TRBJ2-3; TRBD2 matches at 8 bases. Germline CDR1 reads SGHTA; CDR2 reads FQGNSA. With 5 bases clipped from V and 5 bases from J, the junction kept 9 bases outside the gene matches. This CDR3 comprises 15 residues. The CDR3 coding sequence is TGTGCCAGCAGCATCGCCGGGACTAGAGGAGATACGCAGTATTTT. Amino acid sequence: CASSIAGTRGDTQYF.

The rearrangement links TRBV29-1 to TRBJ2-1, with TRBD2 identical over 14 bases. This CDR3 is built from 17 residues. Germline lookup yields CDR1 SQVTM and CDR2 ANQGSEA. V gave up 2 bases and J gave up 1 base; unmatched junction bases: 4. The CDR3 nucleotides read TGCAGCGTTGAAAGGACTAGCGGGAGGCGGTCCTACAATGAGCAGTTCTTC. Protein: CSVERTSGRRSYNEQFF.

The V call is TRBV24-1, the J call TRBJ2-1, with 15 bases matching TRBD2. The CDR3 totals 16 residues. Per the germline V gene, CDR1 is KGHDR and CDR2 is SFDVKD. Unmatched junction bases numbered 6, after V lost 4 bases and J lost 9 bases. DNA of the CDR3: TGTGCCACCAGTGACTCCGGGACTAGCGGGAGGATTGAGCAGTTCTTC. Translated, it gives CATSDSGTSGRIEQFF.

Comments on this clonotype: Germline is not matched at one junction end, which may reflect a read error. The chain carries TRBV7-7 and TRBJ2-1; the D gene could be TRBD1 or TRBD2 (5 bases each). The CDR3 has 13 amino acids. CDR1 SSHAT and CDR2 FNYEAQ come from the germline V gene (reference sequence). Here the CDR3 reads CASSFGTEREQFF. Written as DNA, the CDR3 is TGTGCTAGCAGCTTTGGGACGGAGCGGGAGCAGTTCTTC.

This clonotype was seen just once. This sequence joins TRBV28 and TRBJ2-1, with 7 positions matching TRBD2. The CDR3 loop spans 15 amino acids. Trimming took 5 bases from V and 6 from J; bases not matched to a gene: 10. The germline CDR1 and CDR2 sequences are MDHEN and SYDVKM. Here the CDR3 DNA reads TGTGCCAGCAGTCAGTACGGGAGGATGGGCAATGAGCAGTTCTTC. This sequence encodes CASSQYGRMGNEQFF.

The rearrangement joins TRBV6-4 to TRBJ1-6, with a possible D match to TRBD1 (5 bases). From germline, CDR1 is MRHNA and CDR2 SNTAGT. The V and J ends lost 2 bases and 9 bases respectively, with 20 bases between them. The CDR3 covers 17 residues. The CDR3 bases are TGTGCCAGCAGTGACCCGACAGTATTAAGGTTTTGTTCACCCCTCCACTTT. It yields the protein CASSDPTVLRFCSPLHF.